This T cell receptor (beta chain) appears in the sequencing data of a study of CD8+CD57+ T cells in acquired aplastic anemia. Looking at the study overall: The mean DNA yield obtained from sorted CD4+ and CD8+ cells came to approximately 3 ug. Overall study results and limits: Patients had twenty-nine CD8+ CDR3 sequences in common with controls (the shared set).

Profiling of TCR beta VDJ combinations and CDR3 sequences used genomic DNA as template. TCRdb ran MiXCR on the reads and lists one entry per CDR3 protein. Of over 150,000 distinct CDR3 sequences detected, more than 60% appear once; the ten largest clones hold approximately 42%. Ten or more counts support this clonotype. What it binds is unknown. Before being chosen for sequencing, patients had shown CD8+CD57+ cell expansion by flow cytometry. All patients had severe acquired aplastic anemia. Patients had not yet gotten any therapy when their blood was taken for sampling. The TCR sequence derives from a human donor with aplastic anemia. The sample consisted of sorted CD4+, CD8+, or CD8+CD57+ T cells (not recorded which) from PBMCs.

The CDR3 loop is CASSQDRNTEAFF. The CDR3 DNA reads TGTGCCAGCAGCCAGGACAGGAACACTGAAGCTTTCTTT. This chain uses TRBV11-2 with TRBJ1-1; possibly TRBD1 for D (6 bases). CDR1 and CDR2 from the germline V gene are SGHAT and FQNNGV. This CDR3 has 13 residues. V lost 5 bases and J lost 1, with 8 bases in between.